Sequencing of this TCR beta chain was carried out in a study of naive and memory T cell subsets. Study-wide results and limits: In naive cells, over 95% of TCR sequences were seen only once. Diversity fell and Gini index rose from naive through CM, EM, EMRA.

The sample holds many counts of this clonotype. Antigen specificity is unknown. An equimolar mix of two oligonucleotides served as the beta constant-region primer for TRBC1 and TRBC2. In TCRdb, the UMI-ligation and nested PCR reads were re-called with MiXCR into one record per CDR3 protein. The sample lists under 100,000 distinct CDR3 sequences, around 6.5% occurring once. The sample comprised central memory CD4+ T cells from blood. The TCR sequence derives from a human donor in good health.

In nucleotides, the CDR3 is TGTGCCAGCGGGCGGGAGTTGGGCACAGATACGCAGTATTTT. This gives the protein CASGRELGTDTQYF. The gene calls are TRBV12-3 or TRBV12-4 and TRBJ2-3; TRBD2 aligns across 7 bases. V trimming: 8 bases; J trimming: 1 base; junction bases outside the gene matches: 6. The length of the CDR3 is 14 residues.